The text below deals with one T cell receptor beta chain. The specificity of this receptor is unknown. Within one base of it there is no much larger clone, and no base qualities were kept. In the germline V gene, CDR1 corresponds to MDHEN and CDR2 to SYDVKM. From the cysteine up to the phenylalanine, the CDR3 has a length of 16 residues. Only CDR3 DNA is held: 48 bases, read in frame from base 1. At the junction V is shortened by 2 bases and J by 5 bases, with 16 bases in between. This sample is part of a study of control samples from healthy donors and cancer patients (dated by TCRdb to between 2020 and 2021). The library was generated by the immunoSEQ multiplex PCR assay. Held by TCRdb, this immuneACCESS table contains in-frame sequences only and omits some clones. Under half of the omission traces to an unresolved V gene where checked; the cause of the rest is unknown. For this sample the table gives 150,000 to 200,000 clones, of which roughly nine tenths were detected only once. The ten largest clonotypes hold less than 1.6% of the sample.

The V and J genes are TRBV28 and TRBJ1-5; TRBD1 is a weak D gene call, 6 bases matching. Sequencing was carried out using blood. The source is a woman aged 30 to 39 in good health. The DNA sequence is given as TGTGCCAGCAGTTTAGGGGGCCGACTTAGGTATCAGCCCCAGCATTTT. It translates as CASSLGGRLRYQPQHF. Full variable domain (CDR3 extended with the reference TRBV28 and TRBJ1-5 proteins): DVKVTQSSRYLVKRTGEKVFLECVQDMDHENMFWYRQDPGLGLRLIYFSYDVKMKEKGDIPEGYSVSREKKERFSLILESASTNQTSMYLCASSLGGRLRYQPQHFGDGTRLSIL.